A selection of T cell receptor beta chains follows, all from one sample in a study of cytomegalovirus exposure and HLA in healthy donors. The method was immunoSEQ multiplex PCR; TCRdb's version includes in-frame clones alone and lacks a portion of them. The sample lists about 190,000 clones, about 81% occurring once. Material: PBMCs. These receptors all stem from a woman younger than 30 in good health and CMV-seronegative. CDR3s include the opening cysteine and the closing phenylalanine or tryptophan. Fields, in order: V gene, D gene, clone size, J gene, CDR3 protein, CDR3 DNA. D genes are given only for firm matches. Clone sizes are given selectively: once, few, many, or a class where the clone is expanded.

V gene: TRBV25-1
D gene: -
clone size: -
J gene: TRBJ1-1
CDR3 protein: CASSEGRETRRAFF
CDR3 DNA: TGTGCCAGCAGTGAAGGGAGGGAAACACGGAGAGCTTTCTTT

V gene: TRBV10-1
D gene: TRBD2
clone size: -
J gene: TRBJ2-4
CDR3 protein: CASSETSGGQAKNIQYF
CDR3 DNA: TGCGCCAGCAGTGAGACTAGCGGGGGCCAAGCCAAAAACATTCAGTACTTC

V gene: TRBV5-5
D gene: -
clone size: -
J gene: TRBJ1-1
CDR3 protein: CASSFSFGNTEAFF
CDR3 DNA: TGTGCCAGCAGCTTCAGTTTTGGGAACACTGAAGCTTTCTTT

V gene: TRBV28
D gene: TRBD1
clone size: -
J gene: TRBJ1-5
CDR3 protein: CASRPPSLTGRGQPQHF
CDR3 DNA: TGTGCCAGCAGACCCCCCTCACTGACAGGGAGAGGTCAGCCCCAGCATTTT

V gene: TRBV6-5
D gene: -
clone size: -
J gene: TRBJ2-7
CDR3 protein: CASSPGGSSYEQYF
CDR3 DNA: TGTGCCAGCAGTCCCGGAGGGTCTTCCTACGAGCAGTACTTC

V gene: TRBV6-1
D gene: TRBD2
clone size: -
J gene: TRBJ2-7
CDR3 protein: CASSEKGGYLYF
CDR3 DNA: TGTGCCAGCAGTGAAAAGGGAGGGTACCTGTACTTC

V gene: TRBV11-3
D gene: TRBD1
clone size: -
J gene: TRBJ1-1
CDR3 protein: CASSRGQGMNTEAFF
CDR3 DNA: TGTGCCAGCAGCCGAGGACAGGGGATGAACACTGAAGCTTTCTTT

V gene: TRBV19
D gene: -
clone size: -
J gene: TRBJ2-1
CDR3 protein: CASSIRGGNEQFF
CDR3 DNA: TGTGCCAGTAGTATCCGGGGTGGGAATGAGCAGTTCTTC

V gene: TRBV11-1
D gene: -
clone size: -
J gene: TRBJ1-6
CDR3 protein: CASRNRDSYNSPLHF
CDR3 DNA: TGTGCCAGTCGGAACAGGGATTCCTATAATTCACCCCTCCACTTT

V gene: TRBV10-3
D gene: -
clone size: -
J gene: TRBJ2-3
CDR3 protein: CAIWAGDTQYF
CDR3 DNA: TGTGCCATCTGGGCGGGAGATACGCAGTATTTT

V gene: TRBV15
D gene: -
clone size: -
J gene: TRBJ2-3
CDR3 protein: CATSRNQVGTDTQYF
CDR3 DNA: TGTGCCACCAGCAGGAACCAGGTTGGGACAGATACGCAGTATTTT

V gene: TRBV28
D gene: TRBD1
clone size: -
J gene: TRBJ1-5
CDR3 protein: CASSLLGQPNQPQHF
CDR3 DNA: TGTGCCAGCAGTTTACTGGGACAGCCTAATCAGCCCCAGCATTTT

V gene: TRBV27
D gene: TRBD1
clone size: -
J gene: TRBJ2-7
CDR3 protein: CASSSQGVGEQYF
CDR3 DNA: TGTGCCAGCAGTTCGCAGGGGGTTGGCGAGCAGTACTTC

V gene: TRBV15
D gene: -
clone size: -
J gene: TRBJ2-5
CDR3 protein: CATSRAGDGETQYF
CDR3 DNA: TGTGCCACCAGCAGGGCAGGGGATGGGGAGACCCAGTACTTC

V gene: TRBV18
D gene: -
clone size: -
J gene: TRBJ2-7
CDR3 protein: CASSPGQPISYEQYF
CDR3 DNA: TGTGCCAGCTCACCTGGACAGCCTATTTCCTACGAGCAGTACTTC

V gene: TRBV5-1
D gene: -
clone size: -
J gene: TRBJ1-2
CDR3 protein: CASSPLQDYGYTF
CDR3 DNA: TGCGCCAGCAGCCCCCTCCAGGACTATGGCTACACCTTC

V gene: TRBV6-7
D gene: TRBD1
clone size: -
J gene: TRBJ1-6
CDR3 protein: CASSYTWTGTSNSPLHF
CDR3 DNA: TGTGCCAGCAGTTACACCTGGACAGGGACAAGTAATTCACCCCTCCACTTT

V gene: TRBV5-4
D gene: -
clone size: few
J gene: TRBJ2-7
CDR3 protein: CASSSDRSKPTVGHTYEQYF
CDR3 DNA: TGTGCCAGCAGCTCTGACAGGAGCAAACCTACGGTAGGGCATACCTACGAGCAGTACTTC

V gene: TRBV19
D gene: -
clone size: -
J gene: TRBJ1-2
CDR3 protein: CASSRTGIDGYTF
CDR3 DNA: TGTGCCAGTAGTAGAACAGGGATAGATGGCTACACCTTC

V gene: TRBV15
D gene: -
clone size: once
J gene: TRBJ2-1
CDR3 protein: CATSRDYVYNEQFF
CDR3 DNA: TGTGCCACCAGCAGAGATTATGTCTACAATGAGCAGTTCTTC

V gene: TRBV6-5
D gene: -
clone size: -
J gene: TRBJ2-5
CDR3 protein: CASREGRGARETQYF
CDR3 DNA: TGTGCCAGCAGGGAGGGTCGGGGGGCGAGAGAGACCCAGTACTTC

V gene: TRBV7-9
D gene: TRBD1
clone size: -
J gene: TRBJ2-7
CDR3 protein: CASRSDRESHEQYF
CDR3 DNA: TGTGCCAGCAGATCGGACAGGGAGTCCCACGAGCAGTACTTC